The 25 T cell receptor beta chains in this list originate from one sample, sequenced in a study of blood T cell repertoires in COVID-19. Profiling relied on immunoSEQ multiplex PCR, and the TCRdb table lists in-frame clones only, not all of them. The sample includes roughly 80,000 clones, over 75% seen only once; the top ten take around 9%. The sample taken for sequencing was peripheral blood. The receptors come from a human donor in a cohort sampled during active COVID-19.

This chain links TRBV6-5 with TRBJ2-7, with 7 bases fitting TRBD1. Germline-derived CDR1 and CDR2 are MNHEY and SVGAGI. V lost 7 bases to trimming and J lost 2 bases; unmatched junction nucleotides: 11. The CDR3 totals 15 residues. The CDR3 sequence: CASTIAGTAPYEQYF. In DNA, the CDR3 is TGTGCCAGCACCATAGCCGGGACAGCTCCCTACGAGCAGTACTTC.

The rearrangement uses TRBV18 and TRBJ1-1; 10 positions agree with TRBD1. CDR1 is KGHSH, CDR2 LQKENI, per germline. The ends lost 3 bases at V and 3 bases at J; junction bases unmatched: 7. The CDR3 has 16 amino acids. The CDR3 loop reads CASSPSTGGDYTEAFF. In DNA, the CDR3 is TGTGCCAGCTCACCCTCGACAGGGGGCGATTACACTGAAGCTTTCTTT.

This chain connects TRBV28 to TRBJ1-1; D gene ambiguous. V was clipped by 5 bases and J by 8 bases, with 6 bases between them. The CDR3 consists of 10 residues. Looked up from germline, CDR1 is MDHEN and CDR2 is SYDVKM. This chain's CDR3 is CASSSREAFF. CDR3 bases: TGTGCCAGCAGTAGCAGGGAAGCTTTCTTT.

The CDR3 DNA reads as TGTGCCAGTAGTCCCCGCGGGGGAGGTGATGGCTACACCTTC. Translation gives CASSPRGGGDGYTF. This chain joins TRBV19 and TRBJ1-2; the D gene is possibly TRBD1 (5 bases). This CDR3 contains 14 residues. V was trimmed by 5 bases and J by 6 bases, leaving 16 bases between them. Per germline, CDR1 LNHDA and CDR2 SQIVND (reference sequence).

The chain is built from TRBV5-1 and TRBJ1-1; D possibly corresponds to TRBD1 (5 bases). Trimming shortened V by 1 base and J by 5 bases, and 15 bases separated the two germline ends. This CDR3 is 15 amino acids long. CDR1 and CDR2 (germline): SGHRS, YFSETQ. CDR3 loop: CASSLPQVGVTEAFF. CDR3 in DNA: TGCGCCAGCAGCTTGCCCCAGGTAGGGGTAACTGAAGCTTTCTTT.

This chain connects TRBV9 to TRBJ2-5, with unresolved D. The CDR3 is made up of 13 amino acids. V lost 0 bases to trimming and J lost 5 bases, with 8 bases between them. Germline V gene data show CDR1 as SGDLS and CDR2 as YYNGEE. The CDR3 DNA reads TGTGCCAGCAGCGTAGACCAGCGTGAGACCCAGTACTTC. It specifies CASSVDQRETQYF.

V gene TRBV30 combines with J gene TRBJ1-6; D possibly corresponds to TRBD1 (6 bases). This CDR3 has 18 residues. V gave up 0 bases and J gave up 0 bases, with 15 bases separating them. The V gene's germline CDR1 is GTSNPN and CDR2 SVGIG (reference sequence). CDR3 loop: CAWSVRGGPSSYNSPLHF. DNA of the CDR3: TGTGCCTGGAGTGTACGGGGGGGCCCGAGCTCCTATAATTCACCCCTCCACTTT.

The chain carries TRBV5-1 and TRBJ2-7, with 9 bases identical to TRBD1. The germline CDR1 and CDR2 sequences are SGHRS and YFSETQ. This CDR3 is 14 amino acids long. V gave up 4 bases and J gave up 1 base; unmatched junction bases: 3. CDR3 nucleotide sequence: TGCGCCAGCAGCCGGACAGGGGATTCCTACGAGCAGTACTTC. Translation gives CASSRTGDSYEQYF.

The chain has TRBV5-8 and TRBJ2-1, with a tentative D call TRBD2 (6 bases). Germline CDR1 SGHTS, CDR2 YDEGEE. V lost 2 bases and J 6 bases, leaving 12 bases between the germline ends. The CDR3 spans 14 residues. DNA for the CDR3: TGTGCCAGCAGCTTTAGGAGGGCCCGCAATGAGCAGTTCTTC. Translating it yields CASSFRRARNEQFF.

The chain employs TRBV27 and TRBJ2-2; 11 nucleotides align to TRBD1. This CDR3 region has 19 residues. CDR1 is MNHEY and CDR2 is SMNVEV in the germline V gene (reference sequence). J was trimmed by 4 bases and V by 5 bases; bases with no gene match: 15. CDR3 DNA: TGTGCCAGCAGTCCTAGGACAGGGGGCGGATCATGGATCACCGGGGAGCTGTTTTTT. Translating it yields CASSPRTGGGSWITGELFF.

V usage is TRBV5-1 and J usage is TRBJ2-7; 8 bases map to TRBD2. This CDR3 is built from 15 residues. Unmatched junction bases numbered 6, after V lost 0 bases and J lost 4 bases. Germline V CDR1 and CDR2: SGHRS, YFSETQ. This chain's CDR3 is CASSLDAGGLYEQYF. CDR3 nucleotides: TGCGCCAGCAGCTTGGATGCGGGGGGCCTTTACGAGCAGTACTTC. The whole variable domain, remainder taken from reference TRBV5-1 and TRBJ2-7, is KAGVTQTPRYLIKTRGQQVTLSCSPISGHRSVSWYQQTPGQGLQFLFEYFSETQRNKGNFPGRFSGRQFSNSRSEMNVSTLELGDSALYLCASSLDAGGLYEQYFGPGTRLTVT.

V gene TRBV21-1 combines with J gene TRBJ1-1; the table's D gene call, TRBD1, was not cross checked with the DNA. TRBV21-1 is a pseudogene locus. The CDR3 contains 15 residues. The CDR3 loop reads CASGNQGEAHTEAFF. The CDR3, as DNA: TGTGCCAGCGGGAACCAGGGCGAGGCACACACTGAAGCTTTCTTT.

CDR3 sequence: CASSILEGENIQYF. CDR3 DNA sequence: TGTGCCAGCAGCATCCTAGAAGGGGAAAACATTCAGTACTTC. The rearrangement links TRBV11-2 to TRBJ2-4; D may be TRBD1 (5 bases). CDR1 is SGHAT, CDR2 FQNNGV, per germline. The CDR3 has 14 amino acids. V lost 5 bases and J lost 5, with 13 bases in between.

This sequence joins TRBV7-7 and TRBJ2-1, with TRBD1 matching 7 bases. Per the germline V gene, CDR1 is SSHAT and CDR2 is FNYEAQ (reference sequence). The CDR3 is 15 residues long. J lost 4 bases, V lost 6 bases, and 9 bases had no gene match. CDR3 sequence: CASSQGVRGYNEQFF. The CDR3 DNA reads TGTGCCAGCAGTCAGGGGGTGAGGGGTTACAATGAGCAGTTCTTC.

This clone was detected a few times. This chain uses TRBV10-3 with TRBJ2-3; 8 nucleotides line up with TRBD2. V was clipped by 6 bases and J by 4 bases; unmatched bases: 9. Germline CDR1 reads ENHRY; CDR2 reads SYGVKD. The CDR3 spans 15 residues. The CDR3 nucleotides are TGTGCCATCAGCCCGGACTCGGGAGGGGCAGATACGCAGTATTTT. As protein: CAISPDSGGADTQYF.

The rearrangement links TRBV28 to TRBJ1-4; 7 nucleotides agree with TRBD1. The CDR3 consists of 15 residues. Germline CDR1 and CDR2: MDHEN and SYDVKM. The ends lost 3 bases at V and 7 bases at J; junction bases unmatched: 8. The CDR3 sequence is CASSLPSSGGEKLFF. In nucleotides, the CDR3 is TGTGCCAGCAGTTTGCCAAGTTCAGGGGGTGAAAAACTGTTTTTT. Full variable domain (rest looked up from reference TRBV28 and TRBJ1-4): DVKVTQSSRYLVKRTGEKVFLECVQDMDHENMFWYRQDPGLGLRLIYFSYDVKMKEKGDIPEGYSVSREKKERFSLILESASTNQTSMYLCASSLPSSGGEKLFFGSGTQLSVL.

This clone has a handful of counts. V and J are TRBV2 and TRBJ2-1, with a weak D call TRBD2 (5 bases). The CDR3 extends over 13 amino acids. CDR1 is SNHLY, CDR2 FYNNEI, per germline. V lost 8 bases to trimming and J lost 4 bases, with 12 bases between them. The CDR3 sequence: CASLASRYNEQFF. The CDR3 DNA follows: TGTGCCAGCTTGGCTAGCCGTTACAATGAGCAGTTCTTC.

V is TRBV6-6 and J is TRBJ1-3, with TRBD1 matching over 8 bases. The CDR3 extends over 15 amino acids. Germline CDR1 MNHNY, CDR2 SVGAGI (reference sequence). J was trimmed by 5 bases and V by 2 bases; bases with no gene match: 5. The CDR3 reads CASSYGGTGRNTIYF. CDR3 coding DNA: TGTGCCAGCAGTTACGGGGGGACAGGAAGAAACACCATATATTTT.

The chain joins TRBV19 to TRBJ2-3; 11 positions match TRBD2. Germline V lookup: CDR1 LNHDA, CDR2 SQIVND (reference sequence). V shed 5 bases, J shed 2 bases, and the junction held 6 bases outside the gene matches. CDR3 size: 16 residues. The CDR3 DNA reads as TGTGCCAGTAGTCTACGGACTAGCGGGCTCACAGATACGCAGTATTTT. It translates to CASSLRTSGLTDTQYF.

The gene calls are TRBV9 and TRBJ2-1; 8 nucleotides agree with TRBD1. V lost 3 bases to trimming and J lost 9 bases; unmatched junction nucleotides: 5. Germline assignment: CDR1 SGDLS and CDR2 YYNGEE. The CDR3 consists of 13 residues. The CDR3 region has the DNA TGTGCCAGCAGCGCTAGACAGGGGACTGAGCAGTTCTTC. This codes for CASSARQGTEQFF.

This rearrangement joins TRBV7-8 to TRBJ2-1; D may be TRBD1 (6 bases). The CDR3 runs 17 residues. Germline V lookup: CDR1 SGHVS, CDR2 FQNEAQ. The V end lost 8 bases, the J end lost 1 base, and 21 bases lay between the germline ends. In DNA, the CDR3 is TGTGCCAGCGTACCGGGGCCCCCAGGGGCATCCTACAATGAGCAGTTCTTC. Translation gives CASVPGPPGASYNEQFF.

The chain is built from TRBV18 and TRBJ2-3; TRBD2 matches at 10 bases. The germline gives CDR1 KGHSH, CDR2 LQKENI. Trimming took 6 bases from V and 7 from J; bases not matched to a gene: 13. CDR3 size: 16 residues. This CDR3 reads CASSLAGAGGPNTQYF. CDR3 nucleotide sequence: TGTGCCAGCTCCCTGGCGGGAGCGGGGGGGCCGAATACGCAGTATTTT.

This chain links TRBV27 with TRBJ2-7; possible D gene TRBD1, 6 bases. The CDR3 is made up of 14 amino acids. Trimming cost V 8 bases and J 0 bases, with 14 bases left between them. Germline loops: CDR1 MNHEY, CDR2 SMNVEV (reference sequence). DNA for the CDR3: TGTGCCAGCGGACTCCGGGACAACTCCTACGAGCAGTACTTC. Residues: CASGLRDNSYEQYF.

The chain employs TRBV10-3 and TRBJ2-3, with D uncertain. Looked up from germline, CDR1 is ENHRY and CDR2 is SYGVKD. The CDR3 runs to 13 residues. The V and J ends lost 6 bases and 2 bases respectively, with 9 bases between them. The chain's CDR3 is CAISDSYTDTQYF. The CDR3 nucleotides are TGTGCCATCAGCGACTCCTACACAGATACGCAGTATTTT.

About this clone itself: The junction shows a germline mismatch at one end, possibly a read error. This chain uses TRBV6-5 with TRBJ1-2, with 7 bases lining up with TRBD1. In germline, CDR1 is MNHEY, CDR2 SVGAGI. There are 14 residues in the CDR3. Here the CDR3 DNA reads TGTGCCAGCAGTGACTCAGACAGGGCCTATGGCTACACCTTC. The encoded protein is CASSDSDRAYGYTF.